A selection of T cell receptor beta chains follows, all from one sample in a study of CD8+CD57+ T cells in acquired aplastic anemia. TCRdb analysed the reads with MiXCR anew, one entry per CDR3 protein. The sample holds 100,000 to 150,000 distinct CDR3 sequences, roughly 50% seen once. The sample comprised sorted CD4+, CD8+, or CD8+CD57+ T cells (not recorded which) from PBMCs. These receptors all come from a human donor in good health, serving as a control. The CDR3 runs from the conserved cysteine through the conserved F or W. Fields, in order: CDR3 length, clone size, J gene, D gene, V gene, CDR3 protein, CDR3 DNA. A D gene is named only where the DNA matches it firmly. Not all rows give a size; the values are once, few, many and, for expanded clones, a class.

>14|.|TRBJ2-7|TRBD1|TRBV5-1
CASRPQGANYEQYF
TGCGCCAGCAGACCGCAGGGGGCGAACTACGAGCAGTACTTC
>12|few|TRBJ1-6|.|TRBV15
CATVTGNSPLHF
TGTGCCACCGTGACGGGTAATTCACCCCTCCACTTT
>12|many|TRBJ2-7|.|TRBV3-1
CASSQGRGKQYF
TGTGCCAGCAGCCAAGGTAGGGGAAAGCAGTACTTC
>15|many|TRBJ1-3|.|TRBV5-1
CASSSTGTSGNTIYF
TGCGCCAGCAGCTCCACCGGGACCTCTGGAAACACCATATATTTT
>15|.|TRBJ1-3|TRBD1|TRBV7-2
CASSPGTGDGNTIYF
TGTGCCAGCAGCCCTGGAACAGGGGATGGAAACACCATATATTTT
>11|.|TRBJ2-1|.|TRBV19
CASSSLDEQFF
TGTGCCAGTAGTAGTCTGGATGAGCAGTTCTTC
>13|.|TRBJ2-3|.|TRBV20-1
CSARGSGTDTQYF
TGCAGTGCTAGGGGTAGCGGCACAGATACGCAGTATTTT
>14|many|TRBJ1-5|TRBD1|TRBV6-2/TRBV6-3
CASSPSGGRQPQHF
TGTGCCAGCAGCCCCTCAGGGGGTCGGCAGCCCCAGCATTTT
>13|many|TRBJ1-5|.|TRBV6-1
CASRPTVNQPQHF
TGTGCCAGCAGACCTACAGTCAATCAGCCCCAGCATTTT
>13|many|TRBJ2-4|.|TRBV29-1
CSVLGGGKNIQYF
TGCAGCGTCCTGGGTGGTGGCAAAAACATTCAGTACTTC
>15|.|TRBJ1-2|TRBD1|TRBV5-1
CASSYTGGKNYGYTF
TGCGCCAGCAGCTACACAGGGGGCAAGAACTATGGCTACACCTTC
>10|.|TRBJ1-1|.|TRBV25-1
CASVGAGAFF
TGTGCCAGCGTGGGTGCGGGAGCTTTCTTT
>15|.|TRBJ1-2|TRBD1|TRBV15
CATSETDRWGYGYTF
TGTGCCACCAGCGAGACGGACAGGTGGGGCTATGGCTACACCTTC
>13|.|TRBJ1-2|TRBD1|TRBV29-1
CSLRDRGQIGYTF
TGCAGCTTGAGAGACAGGGGGCAGATCGGCTACACCTTC
>13|.|TRBJ2-7|.|TRBV10-3
CATKLAGDHEQYF
TGTGCCACCAAGCTGGCCGGGGACCACGAGCAGTACTTC
>16|many|TRBJ2-3|TRBD2|TRBV5-4
CASSPGTSRGTDTQYF
TGTGCCAGCAGCCCCGGGACTAGTCGTGGCACAGATACGCAGTATTTT
>14|many|TRBJ2-1|TRBD2|TRBV19
CATSSSGGVNEQFF
TGTGCCACCTCTTCCAGCGGGGGGGTTAATGAGCAGTTCTTC
>15|few|TRBJ2-7|TRBD1|TRBV15
CATSVGTGIGYEQYF
TGTGCCACCAGCGTCGGGACAGGGATTGGCTACGAGCAGTACTTC
>16|.|TRBJ2-7|.|TRBV10-3
CASSNSGAQGSYEQYF
TGTGCCAGCAGTAACTCCGGGGCACAGGGTTCCTACGAGCAGTACTTC
>13|many|TRBJ1-5|.|TRBV12-3/TRBV12-4
CASSLLRDQPQHF
TGTGCCAGCAGTTTGTTAAGGGATCAGCCCCAGCATTTT
>16|.|TRBJ2-7|TRBD1|TRBV25-1
CASSGGLGQGGYEQYF
TGTGCCAGCAGTGGGGGTCTCGGACAGGGGGGCTACGAGCAGTACTTC
>12|medium-sized|TRBJ2-7|.|TRBV5-1
CASSPQGYEQYF
TGCGCCAGCAGCCCACAGGGCTACGAGCAGTACTTC
>16|.|TRBJ2-1|.|TRBV20-1
CSAPPFSGLTYNEQFF
TGCAGTGCTCCTCCTTTTAGCGGATTAACCTACAATGAGCAGTTCTTC